This TCR beta chain derives from a study of blood T cell repertoires in COVID-19. Turning to the study itself: The origin of the acute and convalescent COVID-19 samples was the United States, Italy and Spain.

Profiled with immunoSEQ multiplex PCR; TCRdb holds only in-frame clones, not every one. The table has 120,000 or so clones, roughly 80% seen once. V gave up 2 bases and J gave up 7 bases, with 14 bases separating them. Germline CDR1 KGHSH, CDR2 LQKENI. This CDR3 is built from 14 residues. The sequence came from a woman in her 30s who had recovered from COVID-19. Sequenced sample: peripheral blood. The gene calls are TRBV18 and TRBJ1-1; D is possibly TRBD1 (6 bases). The CDR3 region has the DNA TGTGCCAGCTCACCAAGACAGGACGCCCTTGAAGCTTTCTTT. Amino acids: CASSPRQDALEAFF.